The 4 T cell receptor beta chains below come from one sample, sequenced in a study of T-cell memory formation after mild COVID-19. TCRdb analysed the 5' RACE reads with MiXCR anew, one entry per CDR3 protein. The sample lists hundreds of thousands of distinct CDR3 sequences; approximately 19% were seen once. Specimen: PBMCs or a T cell subset sorted from them (not recorded which). All receptors come from an adult woman who had mild COVID-19 (a few samples of this study predate the infection). Cell type and time point are not known.

This chain links TRBV5-1 with TRBJ1-1; D gene ambiguous. The germline V gene encodes CDR1 SGHRS and CDR2 YFSETQ. This CDR3 is 11 amino acids long. Deletions cut 8 bases from V and 10 bases from J, with 15 bases between. In DNA form, the CDR3 reads TGCGCCAGTACACGAGGGTACGGAGCTTTCTTT. Translated: CASTRGYGAFF.

The chain links TRBV24-1 to TRBJ1-2, with a weak D call TRBD1 (5 bases). Between the trimmed V and J ends, which lost 4 bases and 4 bases, there was a span of 12 bases. This CDR3 is built from 14 residues. Germline assignment: CDR1 KGHDR and CDR2 SFDVKD. CDR3 coding DNA: TGTGCCACCAGTGACTCTACAGGATTCTATGGCTACACCTTC. It codes for CATSDSTGFYGYTF.

This clonotype showed up many times. The chain recombines TRBV24-1 with TRBJ2-5; TRBD1 aligns across 7 bases. This CDR3 comprises 13 residues. Germline CDR1 reads KGHDR; CDR2 reads SFDVKD. J gave up 2 bases and V 9 bases, and 5 bases lay outside the gene matches. CDR3 sequence: CATQRTGQETQYF. The CDR3 DNA reads TGTGCCACCCAACGGACAGGACAAGAGACCCAGTACTTC.

This clonotype was recorded a few times. The chain has TRBV12-3 or TRBV12-4 and TRBJ1-3; no reliable D call. Trimming took off 9 bases at V and 1 base at J, with 10 bases between the two ends. The CDR3 length is 13 residues. The CDR3 nucleotides are TGTGCCAGTATGGAATTTTCTGGAAACACCATATATTTT. Amino acid sequence: CASMEFSGNTIYF.